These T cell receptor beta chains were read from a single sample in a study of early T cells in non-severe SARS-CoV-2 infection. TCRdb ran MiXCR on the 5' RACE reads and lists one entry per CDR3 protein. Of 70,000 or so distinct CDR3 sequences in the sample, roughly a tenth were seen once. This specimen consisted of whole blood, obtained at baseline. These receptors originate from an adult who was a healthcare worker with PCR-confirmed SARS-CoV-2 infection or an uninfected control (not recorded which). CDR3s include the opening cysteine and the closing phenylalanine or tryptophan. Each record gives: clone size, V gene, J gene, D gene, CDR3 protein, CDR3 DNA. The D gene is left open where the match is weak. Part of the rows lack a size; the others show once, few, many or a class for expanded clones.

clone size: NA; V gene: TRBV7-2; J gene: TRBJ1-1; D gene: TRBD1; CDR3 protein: CASSLVLGQGTFF; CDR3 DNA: TGTGCCAGCAGCTTAGTGTTGGGACAGGGGACTTTCTTT
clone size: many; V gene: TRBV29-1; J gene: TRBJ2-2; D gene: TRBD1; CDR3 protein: CSVLQGARTGELFF; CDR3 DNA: TGCAGCGTCTTACAGGGGGCAAGGACCGGGGAGCTGTTTTTT
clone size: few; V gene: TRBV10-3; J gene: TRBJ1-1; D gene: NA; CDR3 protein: CATRREAEAFF; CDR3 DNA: TGTGCCACCAGAAGGGAAGCTGAAGCTTTCTTT
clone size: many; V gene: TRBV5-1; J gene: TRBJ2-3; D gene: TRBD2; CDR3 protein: CASSLSRGGTDTQYF; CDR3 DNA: TGCGCCAGCAGCTTGTCGCGGGGGGGCACAGATACGCAGTATTTT
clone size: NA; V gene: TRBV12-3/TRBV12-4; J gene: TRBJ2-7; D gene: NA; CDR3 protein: CASSLEGVSYEQYF; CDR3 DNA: TGTGCCAGCAGTTTAGAGGGGGTCTCCTACGAGCAGTACTTC
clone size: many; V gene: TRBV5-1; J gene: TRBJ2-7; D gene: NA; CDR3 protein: CASKYAEGYEQYF; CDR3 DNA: TGCGCCAGCAAATATGCAGAGGGCTACGAGCAGTACTTC
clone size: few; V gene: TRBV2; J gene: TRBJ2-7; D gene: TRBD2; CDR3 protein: CASSATGGTYEQYF; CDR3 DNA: TGTGCCAGCAGTGCTACGGGGGGGACCTACGAGCAGTACTTC
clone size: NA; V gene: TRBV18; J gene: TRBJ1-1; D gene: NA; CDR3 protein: CASSSHTEGTEAFF; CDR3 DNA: TGTGCCAGCTCATCACACACGGAAGGCACTGAAGCTTTCTTT
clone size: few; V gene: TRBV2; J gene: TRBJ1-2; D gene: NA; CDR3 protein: CASSDARSYGYTF; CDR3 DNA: TGTGCCAGCAGTGATGCCCGGAGCTATGGCTACACCTTC
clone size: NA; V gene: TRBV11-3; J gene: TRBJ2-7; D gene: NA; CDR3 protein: CASNLGSQGYEQYF; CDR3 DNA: TGTGCCAGCAATTTAGGGAGTCAGGGATACGAGCAGTACTTC
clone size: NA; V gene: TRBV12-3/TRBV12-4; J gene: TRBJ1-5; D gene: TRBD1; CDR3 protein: CASSLGQGINQPQHF; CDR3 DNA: TGTGCCAGCAGTCTGGGACAGGGGATCAATCAGCCCCAGCATTTT
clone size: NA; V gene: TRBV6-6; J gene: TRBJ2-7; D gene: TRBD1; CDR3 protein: CASSSQGDAYEQYF; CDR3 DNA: TGTGCCAGCAGTTCTCAGGGGGATGCCTACGAGCAGTACTTC
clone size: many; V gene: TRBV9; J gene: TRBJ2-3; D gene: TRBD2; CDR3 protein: CASSVYSGGPGRGDTQYF; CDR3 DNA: TGTGCCAGCAGCGTATATAGCGGGGGGCCTGGGAGGGGAGATACGCAGTATTTT
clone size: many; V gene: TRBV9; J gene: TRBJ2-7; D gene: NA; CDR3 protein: CASSSGVTYEQYF; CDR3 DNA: TGTGCCAGCAGCTCAGGGGTGACCTACGAGCAGTACTTC
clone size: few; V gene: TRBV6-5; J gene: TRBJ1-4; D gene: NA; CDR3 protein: CASSYSASPYEKLFF; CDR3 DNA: TGTGCCAGCAGTTACTCGGCCTCTCCATATGAAAAACTGTTTTTT
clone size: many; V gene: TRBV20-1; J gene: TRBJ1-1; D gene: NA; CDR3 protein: CSAPDDTEAFF; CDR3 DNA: TGCAGTGCACCCGACGACACTGAAGCTTTCTTT
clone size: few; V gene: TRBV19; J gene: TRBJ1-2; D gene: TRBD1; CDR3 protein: CASSPRTGGLNGYTF; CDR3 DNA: TGTGCCAGTAGTCCGAGGACAGGGGGATTGAATGGCTACACCTTC
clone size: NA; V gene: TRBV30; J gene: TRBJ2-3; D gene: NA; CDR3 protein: CAWSGYAGPDTQYF; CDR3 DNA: TGTGCCTGGAGTGGGTATGCAGGTCCAGATACGCAGTATTTT
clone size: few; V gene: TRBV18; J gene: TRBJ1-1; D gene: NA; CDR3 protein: CASSPQRGSLNTEAFF; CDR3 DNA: TGTGCCAGCTCACCACAGCGGGGCAGCCTGAACACTGAAGCTTTCTTT
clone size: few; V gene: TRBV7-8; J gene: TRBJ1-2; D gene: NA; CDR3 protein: CATGPGRVNYGYTF; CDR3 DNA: TGTGCCACCGGTCCTGGCAGGGTTAACTATGGCTACACCTTC
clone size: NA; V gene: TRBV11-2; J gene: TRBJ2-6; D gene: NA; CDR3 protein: CASSLTGNGANVLTF; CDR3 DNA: TGTGCCAGCAGCTTAACAGGGAATGGGGCCAACGTCCTGACTTTC
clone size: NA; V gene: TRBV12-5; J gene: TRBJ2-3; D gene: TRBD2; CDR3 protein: CASGLALTSGGSDTQYF; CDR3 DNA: TGTGCTAGTGGTTTGGCCCTGACTAGCGGGGGCTCGGATACGCAGTATTTT
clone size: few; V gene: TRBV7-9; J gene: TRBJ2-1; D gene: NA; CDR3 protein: CASSLAWEQFF; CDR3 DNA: TGTGCCAGCAGCTTAGCATGGGAGCAGTTCTTC
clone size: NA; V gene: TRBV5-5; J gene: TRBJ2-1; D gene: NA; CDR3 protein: CASSFSVEGDNEQFF; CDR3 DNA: TGTGCCAGCAGCTTTTCGGTCGAAGGGGACAATGAGCAGTTCTTC
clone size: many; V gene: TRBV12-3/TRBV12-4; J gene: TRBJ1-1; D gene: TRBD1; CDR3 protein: CASNIQGADTEAFF; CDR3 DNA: TGTGCCAGCAACATACAGGGGGCGGACACTGAAGCTTTCTTT
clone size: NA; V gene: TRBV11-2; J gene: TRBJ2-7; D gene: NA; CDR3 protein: CASSWGREQYF; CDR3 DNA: TGTGCCAGCAGCTGGGGACGCGAGCAGTACTTC
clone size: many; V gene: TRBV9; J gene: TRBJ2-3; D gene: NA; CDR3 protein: CASSTSKEDTQYF; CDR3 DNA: TGTGCCAGCAGCACCTCGAAGGAAGATACGCAGTATTTT
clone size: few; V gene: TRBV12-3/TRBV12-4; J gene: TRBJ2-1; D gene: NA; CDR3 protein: CASLGGGSYNEQFF; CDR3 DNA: TGTGCCAGCTTAGGGGGGGGCTCCTACAATGAGCAGTTCTTC
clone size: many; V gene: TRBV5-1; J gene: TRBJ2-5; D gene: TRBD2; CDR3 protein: CASSGTGGQETQYF; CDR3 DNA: TGCGCCAGCAGCGGGACGGGGGGCCAAGAGACCCAGTACTTC
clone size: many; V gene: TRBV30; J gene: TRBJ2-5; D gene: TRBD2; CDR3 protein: CAWSGMRGEGETQYF; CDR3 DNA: TGTGCCTGGAGTGGGATGCGGGGGGAAGGAGAGACCCAGTACTTC
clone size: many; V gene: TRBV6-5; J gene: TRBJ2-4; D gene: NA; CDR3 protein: CASSPSTTGTGFTIQYF; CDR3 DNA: TGTGCCAGCAGTCCTTCTACCACAGGGACGGGGTTCACCATTCAGTACTTC
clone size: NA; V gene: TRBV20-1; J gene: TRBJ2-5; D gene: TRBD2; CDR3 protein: CSAHFSGGVETQYF; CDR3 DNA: TGCAGTGCTCATTTTAGCGGGGGGGTAGAGACCCAGTACTTC
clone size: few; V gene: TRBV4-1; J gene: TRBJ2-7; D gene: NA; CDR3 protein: CASSWGSLNEQYF; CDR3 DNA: TGCGCCAGCAGTTGGGGCTCTTTGAACGAGCAGTACTTC
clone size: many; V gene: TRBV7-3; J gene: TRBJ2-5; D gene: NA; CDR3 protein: CASSPGPIQETQYF; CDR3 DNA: TGTGCCAGCAGCCCAGGGCCCATCCAAGAGACCCAGTACTTC
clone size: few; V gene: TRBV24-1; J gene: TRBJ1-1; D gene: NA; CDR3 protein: CATSGSSGKAFF; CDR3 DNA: TGTGCCACCAGTGGTTCCTCGGGGAAAGCTTTCTTT
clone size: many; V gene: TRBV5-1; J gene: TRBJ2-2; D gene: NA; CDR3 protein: CASSLGRANTGELFF; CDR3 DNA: TGCGCCAGCAGCTTGGGAAGGGCTAACACCGGGGAGCTGTTTTTT
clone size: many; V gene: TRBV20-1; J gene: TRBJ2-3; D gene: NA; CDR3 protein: CSPAGGLDTQYF; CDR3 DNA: TGCAGTCCCGCCGGGGGCCTAGATACGCAGTATTTT
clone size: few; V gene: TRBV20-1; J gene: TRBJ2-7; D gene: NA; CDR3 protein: CSAMIGGRYEQYF; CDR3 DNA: TGCAGTGCTATGATAGGGGGAAGGTACGAGCAGTACTTC
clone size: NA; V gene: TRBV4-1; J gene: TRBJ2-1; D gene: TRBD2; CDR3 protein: CASSQGLQTSGGASREQFF; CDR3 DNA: TGCGCCAGCAGCCAAGGCTTACAAACTAGCGGGGGGGCTTCGCGTGAGCAGTTCTTC
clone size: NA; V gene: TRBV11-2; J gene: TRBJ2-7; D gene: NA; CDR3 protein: CASSLALARNSYEQYF; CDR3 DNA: TGTGCCAGCAGCTTAGCATTGGCGAGAAACTCCTACGAGCAGTACTTC
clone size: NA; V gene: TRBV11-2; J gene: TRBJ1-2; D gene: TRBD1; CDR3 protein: CASSAWTGEDGYTF; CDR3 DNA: TGTGCCAGCAGCGCCTGGACAGGGGAGGATGGCTACACCTTC